This T cell receptor (beta chain) came from a study of CD8 T cells in Susac syndrome. The CDR3 is 16 amino acids. After removal of 2 bases from V and 7 bases from J, the junction contained 10 bases not matched to a gene. The germline CDR1 and CDR2 sequences are SGHTA and FQGNSA. The multiple sclerosis controls were treatment-naive patients affected by stable or active relapsing-remitting disease. An input of roughly 0.5 to 1 ug of RNA was subjected to reverse transcription using random hexamers. Amplification of TCR beta CDR3 was carried out by immunoSEQ multiplex PCR, which covered 54 Vbeta and 13 Jbeta segments. TCRdb processed the immunoSEQ multiplex PCR reads anew with MiXCR; each CDR3 protein has one entry. The repertoire consists of roughly 400,000 distinct CDR3 sequences, with roughly 85% occurring once and the leading ten covering under 0.15%.

Sequenced material: CD8+ T cells from PBMCs. The V call is TRBV7-2, the J call TRBJ2-1; 8 bases are shared with TRBD2. The origin of this receptor is a human donor with multiple sclerosis. This CDR3 is CASSLFIGGAQNEQFF. For the CDR3, the DNA is TGTGCCAGCAGCTTATTTATCGGGGGGGCCCAGAATGAGCAGTTCTTC.